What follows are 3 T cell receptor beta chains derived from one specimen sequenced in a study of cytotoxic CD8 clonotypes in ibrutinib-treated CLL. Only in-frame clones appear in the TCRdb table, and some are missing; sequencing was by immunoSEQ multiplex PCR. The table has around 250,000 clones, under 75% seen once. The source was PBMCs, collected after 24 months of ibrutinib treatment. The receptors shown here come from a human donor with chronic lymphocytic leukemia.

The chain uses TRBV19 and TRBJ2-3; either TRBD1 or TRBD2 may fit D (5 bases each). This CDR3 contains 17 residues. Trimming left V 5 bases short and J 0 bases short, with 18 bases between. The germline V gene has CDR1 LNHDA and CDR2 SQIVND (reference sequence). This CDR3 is CASSPPGWGSSTDTQYF. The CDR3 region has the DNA TGTGCCAGTAGTCCGCCGGGGTGGGGGAGTAGCACAGATACGCAGTATTTT.

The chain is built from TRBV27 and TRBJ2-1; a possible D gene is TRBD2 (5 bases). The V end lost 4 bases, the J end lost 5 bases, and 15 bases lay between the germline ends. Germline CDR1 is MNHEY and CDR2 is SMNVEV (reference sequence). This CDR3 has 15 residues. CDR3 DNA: TGTGCCAGCAGTTCTCCCCCCGGACTTGACAATGAGCAGTTCTTC. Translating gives CASSSPPGLDNEQFF.

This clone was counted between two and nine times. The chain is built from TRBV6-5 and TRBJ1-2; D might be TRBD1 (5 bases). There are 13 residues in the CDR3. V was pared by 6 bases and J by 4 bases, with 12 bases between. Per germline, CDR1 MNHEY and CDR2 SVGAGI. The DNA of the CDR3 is TGTGCCAGCAGCCTGGAAGGGGTCTATGGCTACACCTTC. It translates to CASSLEGVYGYTF.